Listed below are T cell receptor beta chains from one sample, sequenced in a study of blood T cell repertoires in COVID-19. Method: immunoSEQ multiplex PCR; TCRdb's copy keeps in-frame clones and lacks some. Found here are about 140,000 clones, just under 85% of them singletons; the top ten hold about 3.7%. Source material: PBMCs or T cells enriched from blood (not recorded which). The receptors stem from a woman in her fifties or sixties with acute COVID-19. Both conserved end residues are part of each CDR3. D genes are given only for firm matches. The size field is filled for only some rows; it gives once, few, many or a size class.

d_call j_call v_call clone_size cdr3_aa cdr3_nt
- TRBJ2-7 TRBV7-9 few CASSSGGGEQYF TGTGCCAGCAGCTCCGGCGGTGGCGAGCAGTACTTC
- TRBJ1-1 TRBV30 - CAWRRDTLLNTEAFF TGTGCCTGGAGGAGGGACACCCTACTGAACACTGAAGCTTTCTTT
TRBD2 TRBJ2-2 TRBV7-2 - CASSLATSGLVTNRELFF TGTGCCAGCAGCTTAGCTACCTCGGGACTAGTAACGAACCGGGAGCTGTTTTTT
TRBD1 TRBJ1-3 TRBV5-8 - CASSRDQGAAGNTIYF TGTGCCAGCAGCCGTGACCAGGGGGCGGCTGGAAACACCATATATTTT
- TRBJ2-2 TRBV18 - CASSPNGGDNTGELFF TGTGCCAGCTCACCAAATGGAGGGGACAACACCGGGGAGCTGTTTTTT
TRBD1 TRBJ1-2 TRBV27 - CASSQDRANYGYTF TGTGCCAGCAGTCAGGACAGGGCTAACTATGGCTACACCTTC
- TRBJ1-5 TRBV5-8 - CASSPYNQPQHF TGTGCCAGCAGCCCCTATAATCAGCCCCAGCATTTT
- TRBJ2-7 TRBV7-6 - CASSSLGQTTFF TGTGCCAGCAGCTCATTAGGACAGACGACCTTCTTC
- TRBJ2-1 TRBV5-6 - CASSITGLVQFF TGTGCCAGCAGCATTACAGGGTTAGTACAGTTCTTC
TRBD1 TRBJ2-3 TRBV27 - CASSLGTGIASTDTQYF TGTGCCAGCAGTTTAGGGACAGGGATCGCTAGCACAGATACGCAGTATTTT
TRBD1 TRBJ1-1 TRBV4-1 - CASSQSQGAGTEAFF TGCGCCAGCAGCCAATCACAGGGGGCTGGCACTGAAGCTTTCTTT
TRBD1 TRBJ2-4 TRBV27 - CASSAPGQPDIQYF TGTGCCAGCAGTGCACCGGGACAGCCGGACATTCAGTACTTC
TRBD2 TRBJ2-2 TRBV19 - CASSVSGSATGELFF TGTGCCAGTAGTGTCAGCGGGAGTGCCACCGGGGAGCTGTTTTTT
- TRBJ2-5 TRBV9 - CASSPGWAGPGTQYF TGTGCCAGCAGCCCAGGGTGGGCCGGGCCGGGGACCCAGTACTTC
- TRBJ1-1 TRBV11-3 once CASSEGTYFRPNTEAFF TGTGCCAGCAGCGAGGGGACATATTTCCGGCCGAACACTGAAGCTTTCTTT
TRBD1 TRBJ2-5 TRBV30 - CARGQESQETQYF TGTGCCAGGGGACAGGAGAGCCAAGAGACCCAGTACTTC
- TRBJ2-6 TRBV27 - CASGRGYSGANVLTF TGTGCCAGCGGTAGAGGCTACTCTGGGGCCAACGTCCTGACTTTC
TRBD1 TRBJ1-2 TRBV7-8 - CASSEGDRVRGGYTF TGTGCCAGCAGCGAAGGGGACAGGGTTCGGGGTGGCTACACCTTC
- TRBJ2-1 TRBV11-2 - CASSLDSAGSNEQFF TGTGCCAGCAGCTTAGATTCGGCAGGGTCGAATGAGCAGTTCTTC
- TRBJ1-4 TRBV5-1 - CASSPTPSTNEKLFF TGCGCCAGCAGCCCGACACCGTCAACTAATGAAAAACTGTTTTTT
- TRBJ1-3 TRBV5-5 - CASSLDASTGNTIYF TGTGCCAGCAGCCTGGATGCGTCTACCGGAAACACCATATATTTT
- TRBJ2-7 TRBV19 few CASSIYESSYEQYF TGTGCCAGTAGTATCTACGAGAGCTCCTACGAGCAGTACTTC
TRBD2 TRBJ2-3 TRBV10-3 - CAISESPSGVTDTQYF TGTGCCATCAGTGAGTCTCCTAGCGGCGTCACAGATACGCAGTATTTT
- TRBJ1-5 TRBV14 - CASSHVYRIDSNQPQHF TGTGCCAGCAGCCACGTCTACAGAATTGACAGCAATCAGCCCCAGCATTTT
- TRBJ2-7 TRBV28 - CASVKNSGGEQYF TGTGCCAGCGTGAAGAATTCCGGGGGAGAGCAGTACTTC
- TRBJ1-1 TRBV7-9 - CASSLVSSTEAFF TGTGCCAGCAGCTTAGTGAGTAGCACTGAAGCTTTCTTT
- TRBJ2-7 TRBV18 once CASSPPRSGEGVEQYF TGTGCCAGCTCACCACCGCGTTCGGGGGAAGGTGTTGAGCAGTACTTC
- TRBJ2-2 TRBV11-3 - CASSFRPGVVTGELFF TGTGCCAGCAGCTTCCGTCCCGGGGTAGTAACCGGGGAGCTGTTTTTT
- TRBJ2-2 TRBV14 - CASSQFQTGELFF TGTGCCAGCAGCCAATTTCAGACCGGGGAGCTGTTTTTT
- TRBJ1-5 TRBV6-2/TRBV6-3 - CASSYTGSGQPQHF TGTGCCAGCAGTTATACGGGGAGTGGTCAGCCCCAGCATTTT
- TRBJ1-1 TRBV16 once CASSLQGRGEAFF TGTGCCAGCAGCCTGCAAGGTAGGGGTGAAGCTTTCTTT
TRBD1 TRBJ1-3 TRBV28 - CASSYDRADRNTIYF TGTGCCAGCAGCTACGACAGGGCCGATCGAAACACCATATATTTT
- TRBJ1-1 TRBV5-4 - CASSLDSLAFF TGTGCCAGCAGCTTGGACTCTTTGGCTTTCTTT
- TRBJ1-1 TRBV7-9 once CASSRYRAQDEAFF TGTGCCAGCAGCCGTTACAGGGCCCAGGATGAAGCTTTCTTT
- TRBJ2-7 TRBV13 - CASSFRDKAYEQYF TGTGCCAGCAGCTTCCGGGACAAAGCCTACGAGCAGTACTTC
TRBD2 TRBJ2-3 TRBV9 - CASSESGRAYGTDTQYF TGTGCCAGCAGCGAGAGCGGGAGGGCCTATGGCACAGATACGCAGTATTTT
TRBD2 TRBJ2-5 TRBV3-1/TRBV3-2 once CASSSRTSGETQYF TGTGCCAGCAGCTCCCGGACTAGCGGAGAGACCCAGTACTTC
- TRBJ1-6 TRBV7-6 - CASSLGGRGSSPLHF TGTGCCAGCAGCTTAGGGGGACGGGGGAGTTCACCCCTCCACTTT
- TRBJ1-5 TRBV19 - CASSMGTHQPQHF TGTGCCAGTAGTATGGGGACACATCAGCCCCAGCATTTT
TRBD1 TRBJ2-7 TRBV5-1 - CASTHSTGPYEQYF TGCGCCAGCACCCACTCGACAGGGCCCTACGAGCAGTACTTC
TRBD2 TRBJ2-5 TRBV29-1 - CSVWGGAETQYF TGCAGCGTTTGGGGGGGAGCAGAGACCCAGTACTTC
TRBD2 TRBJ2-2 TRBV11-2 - CASSPLASGNTGELFF TGTGCCAGCAGCCCCCTGGCTAGCGGGAACACCGGGGAGCTGTTTTTT
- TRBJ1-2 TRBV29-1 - CSFKEGESDYGYTF TGCAGCTTCAAAGAGGGGGAATCGGACTATGGCTACACCTTC
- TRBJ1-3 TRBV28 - CASTQVGVGNTIYF TGTGCCAGCACCCAGGTCGGGGTGGGAAACACCATATATTTT
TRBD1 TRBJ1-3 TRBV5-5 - CASSLYGTVSGNTIYF TGTGCCAGCAGCTTATATGGGACAGTCTCTGGAAACACCATATATTTT
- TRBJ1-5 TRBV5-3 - CARSLAPIYSNQPQHF TGTGCCAGAAGCTTGGCCCCTATTTATAGCAATCAGCCCCAGCATTTT
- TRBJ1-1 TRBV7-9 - CASTSQAEAFF TGTGCCAGCACCTCCCAGGCGGAAGCTTTCTTT
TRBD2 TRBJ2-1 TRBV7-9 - CASSFAGGLYNEQFF TGTGCCAGCAGCTTTGCGGGAGGCCTTTACAATGAGCAGTTCTTC
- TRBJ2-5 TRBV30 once CAWRTAPRETQYF TGTGCCTGGAGGACAGCTCCGCGGGAGACCCAGTACTTC